The rows below give T cell receptor beta chains drawn from one sample of a study of blood T cell repertoires in COVID-19. TCRdb's copy holds only in-frame clones and misses some; the assay was immunoSEQ multiplex PCR. Among 160,000 or so clones, approximately 90% were seen once, and the ten largest hold 1.6%. Sequenced material: peripheral blood. These receptors were taken from a woman aged 45 to 65 with acute or convalescent COVID-19. CDR3s include the opening cysteine and the closing phenylalanine or tryptophan. A D gene is named only where the DNA matches it firmly. Clone size is not always given. Where it is, it says once, few, many or a class for expanded clones.

cdr3_aa: CASSWRDSEQFF; cdr3_nt: TGTGCCAGCAGCTGGCGGGACTCTGAGCAGTTCTTC; clone_size: once; v_call: TRBV13; d_call: .; j_call: TRBJ2-1
cdr3_aa: CASSPRVSEKLFF; cdr3_nt: TGTGCCAGCAGCCCCAGGGTTTCAGAAAAACTGTTTTTT; clone_size: .; v_call: TRBV11-2; d_call: .; j_call: TRBJ1-4
cdr3_aa: CASSRGGFHNEQFF; cdr3_nt: TGTGCCAGCAGTCGGGGAGGGTTCCACAATGAGCAGTTCTTC; clone_size: .; v_call: TRBV7-9; d_call: TRBD2; j_call: TRBJ2-1
cdr3_aa: CASSPLLAGEDTQYF; cdr3_nt: TGCGCCAGCAGCCCTTTACTAGCGGGGGAAGATACGCAGTATTTT; clone_size: .; v_call: TRBV4-3; d_call: TRBD2; j_call: TRBJ2-3
cdr3_aa: CASRTSGGAGELFF; cdr3_nt: TGTGCCAGCAGGACTAGCGGGGGGGCCGGGGAGCTGTTTTTT; clone_size: .; v_call: TRBV6-5; d_call: TRBD2; j_call: TRBJ2-2
cdr3_aa: CASARNRATDTQYF; cdr3_nt: TGTGCCAGCGCTCGTAACAGGGCCACAGATACGCAGTATTTT; clone_size: .; v_call: TRBV6-6; d_call: .; j_call: TRBJ2-3
cdr3_aa: CASSRPGQGQYF; cdr3_nt: TGTGCCAGCTCACGACCGGGACAGGGGCAGTATTTT; clone_size: .; v_call: TRBV18; d_call: TRBD1; j_call: TRBJ2-3
cdr3_aa: CASSLSLNTEAFF; cdr3_nt: TGCGCCAGCAGCTTAAGCCTGAACACTGAAGCTTTCTTT; clone_size: .; v_call: TRBV5-1; d_call: .; j_call: TRBJ1-1
cdr3_aa: CASSLAAANSPLHF; cdr3_nt: TGTGCCAGCAGCTTGGCAGCGGCTAATTCACCCCTCCACTTT; clone_size: .; v_call: TRBV5-6; d_call: .; j_call: TRBJ1-6
cdr3_aa: CATSRPNLGQFEAFF; cdr3_nt: TGTGCCACCAGCAGACCTAACTTAGGACAGTTTGAAGCTTTCTTT; clone_size: .; v_call: TRBV15; d_call: .; j_call: TRBJ1-1
cdr3_aa: CASSLGNGQAEAFF; cdr3_nt: TGTGCCAGCAGCTTGGGAAACGGACAGGCTGAAGCTTTCTTT; clone_size: .; v_call: TRBV5-6; d_call: TRBD1; j_call: TRBJ1-1
cdr3_aa: CASSQALLAAKNIQYF; cdr3_nt: TGTGCCAGCAGCCAAGCCCTTCTAGCGGCCAAAAACATTCAGTACTTC; clone_size: .; v_call: TRBV3-1/TRBV3-2; d_call: .; j_call: TRBJ2-4
cdr3_aa: CAWSSTGHRLSEAFF; cdr3_nt: TGTGCCTGGAGTTCAACAGGGCACCGTCTTAGTGAAGCTTTCTTT; clone_size: .; v_call: TRBV30; d_call: .; j_call: TRBJ1-1
cdr3_aa: CASSNTPGLGHNEQFF; cdr3_nt: TGTGCCAGCAGTAATACCCCGGGACTAGGACACAATGAGCAGTTCTTC; clone_size: .; v_call: TRBV27; d_call: TRBD2; j_call: TRBJ2-1
cdr3_aa: CAVQGTVLNTEAFF; cdr3_nt: TGTGCCGTCCAGGGGACGGTATTGAACACTGAAGCTTTCTTT; clone_size: .; v_call: TRBV6-4; d_call: .; j_call: TRBJ1-1
cdr3_aa: CASSTTSGIGGELFF; cdr3_nt: TGTGCCAGCAGCACAACTAGCGGGATAGGCGGGGAGCTGTTTTTT; clone_size: .; v_call: TRBV5-4; d_call: TRBD2; j_call: TRBJ2-2
cdr3_aa: CASSHEDRGQFF; cdr3_nt: TGCGCCAGCAGCCATGAGGACAGGGGGCAGTTCTTC; clone_size: .; v_call: TRBV4-3; d_call: TRBD1; j_call: TRBJ2-1
cdr3_aa: CASSHGTGLTDTQYF; cdr3_nt: TGTGCCAGCAGCCATGGGACAGGACTCACAGATACGCAGTATTTT; clone_size: .; v_call: TRBV3-1/TRBV3-2; d_call: TRBD1; j_call: TRBJ2-3
cdr3_aa: CASRGATNEKLFF; cdr3_nt: TGTGCCAGTAGGGGGGCGACTAATGAAAAACTGTTTTTT; clone_size: .; v_call: TRBV19; d_call: .; j_call: TRBJ1-4
cdr3_aa: CASSTPGHTNYGYTF; cdr3_nt: TGTGCCAGTAGTACACCGGGACATACTAACTATGGCTACACCTTC; clone_size: .; v_call: TRBV19; d_call: .; j_call: TRBJ1-2
cdr3_aa: CASSRDRGFGSPLHF; cdr3_nt: TGTGCCAGCAGCCGGGACAGGGGGTTTGGATCACCCCTCCACTTT; clone_size: .; v_call: TRBV2; d_call: TRBD1; j_call: TRBJ1-6
cdr3_aa: CAWSFVRTTIYF; cdr3_nt: TGTGCCTGGAGTTTTGTGCGAACCACCATATATTTT; clone_size: .; v_call: TRBV30; d_call: .; j_call: TRBJ1-3
cdr3_aa: CASSPGLAGANEQFF; cdr3_nt: TGTGCCAGCAGTCCGGGTCTAGCGGGGGCGAATGAGCAGTTCTTC; clone_size: once; v_call: TRBV6-5; d_call: TRBD2; j_call: TRBJ2-1
cdr3_aa: CASSSQGRGEAFF; cdr3_nt: TGTGCCAGCAGTTCCCAGGGGAGGGGTGAAGCTTTCTTT; clone_size: .; v_call: TRBV12-3/TRBV12-4; d_call: .; j_call: TRBJ1-1
cdr3_aa: CASGLGPSPQHF; cdr3_nt: TGTGCTAGTGGTTTGGGGCCCTCGCCCCAGCATTTT; clone_size: .; v_call: TRBV12-5; d_call: .; j_call: TRBJ1-5
cdr3_aa: CASTLGGGSGNQPQHF; cdr3_nt: TGTGCCAGTACCCTCGGGGGGGGTTCTGGCAATCAGCCCCAGCATTTT; clone_size: .; v_call: TRBV19; d_call: .; j_call: TRBJ1-5
cdr3_aa: CASSAGTPGLGGTDTQYF; cdr3_nt: TGCGCCAGCAGCGCTGGAACTCCGGGACTAGGTGGCACAGATACGCAGTATTTT; clone_size: .; v_call: TRBV5-1; d_call: TRBD2; j_call: TRBJ2-3
cdr3_aa: CASSHGGGTHGYTF; cdr3_nt: TGTGCCAGTAGTCATGGGGGGGGGACCCATGGCTACACCTTC; clone_size: .; v_call: TRBV19; d_call: .; j_call: TRBJ1-2
cdr3_aa: CASSTPRDFNYGYTF; cdr3_nt: TGTGCCAGCAGCACACCGCGGGACTTTAACTATGGCTACACCTTC; clone_size: few; v_call: TRBV6-5; d_call: .; j_call: TRBJ1-2
cdr3_aa: CASSLTGEGNTIYF; cdr3_nt: TGTGCCAGCAGCTTAACCGGGGAGGGAAACACCATATATTTT; clone_size: .; v_call: TRBV7-2; d_call: .; j_call: TRBJ1-3
cdr3_aa: CASSFNNQPQHF; cdr3_nt: TGTGCCAGCAGCTTCAACAATCAGCCCCAGCATTTT; clone_size: .; v_call: TRBV5-4; d_call: .; j_call: TRBJ1-5
cdr3_aa: CASSIRAGADTQYF; cdr3_nt: TGTGCCAGTAGTATCCGAGCGGGTGCAGATACGCAGTATTTT; clone_size: .; v_call: TRBV19; d_call: .; j_call: TRBJ2-3
cdr3_aa: CASSDPRGSTDTQYF; cdr3_nt: TGTGCCAGCAGTGACCCCCGAGGTAGCACAGATACGCAGTATTTT; clone_size: .; v_call: TRBV25-1; d_call: .; j_call: TRBJ2-3
cdr3_aa: CASSWRSYSEQYF; cdr3_nt: TGTGCCAGCAGCTGGCGGTCCTACTCCGAGCAGTACTTC; clone_size: once; v_call: TRBV7-2; d_call: .; j_call: TRBJ2-7
cdr3_aa: CAWSPRTGRSSYEQYF; cdr3_nt: TGTGCCTGGAGTCCGCGGACAGGCAGAAGCTCCTACGAGCAGTACTTC; clone_size: few; v_call: TRBV30; d_call: TRBD1; j_call: TRBJ2-7
cdr3_aa: CASSRTSGGYTGELFF; cdr3_nt: TGTGCCAGCAGTCGGACTAGCGGGGGATATACCGGGGAGCTGTTTTTT; clone_size: .; v_call: TRBV3-1/TRBV3-2; d_call: TRBD2; j_call: TRBJ2-2
cdr3_aa: CASSYQGLAGESYNEQFF; cdr3_nt: TGTGCCAGCAGTTACCAGGGACTAGCGGGAGAGAGCTACAATGAGCAGTTCTTC; clone_size: .; v_call: TRBV6-2/TRBV6-3; d_call: TRBD2; j_call: TRBJ2-1
cdr3_aa: CAWSGRQEAFF; cdr3_nt: TGTGCCTGGAGTGGTCGACAGGAGGCTTTCTTT; clone_size: .; v_call: TRBV30; d_call: .; j_call: TRBJ1-1